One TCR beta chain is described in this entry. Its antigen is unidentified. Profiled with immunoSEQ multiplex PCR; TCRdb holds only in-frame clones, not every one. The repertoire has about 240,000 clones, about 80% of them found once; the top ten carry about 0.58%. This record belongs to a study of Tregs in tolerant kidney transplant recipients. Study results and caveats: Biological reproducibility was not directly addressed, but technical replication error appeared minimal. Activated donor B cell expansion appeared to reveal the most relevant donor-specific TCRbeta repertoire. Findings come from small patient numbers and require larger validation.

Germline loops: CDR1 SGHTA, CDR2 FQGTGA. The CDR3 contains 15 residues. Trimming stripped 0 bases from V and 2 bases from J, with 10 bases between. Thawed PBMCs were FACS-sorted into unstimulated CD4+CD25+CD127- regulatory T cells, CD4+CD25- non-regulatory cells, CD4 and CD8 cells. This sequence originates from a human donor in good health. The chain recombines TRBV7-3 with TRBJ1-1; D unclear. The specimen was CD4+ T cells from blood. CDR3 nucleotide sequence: TGTGCCAGCAGCTTAACGAGGGCGGGAAACACTGAAGCTTTCTTT. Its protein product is CASSLTRAGNTEAFF.